These T cell receptor beta chains were read from a single sample in a study of cytomegalovirus exposure and HLA in healthy donors. Measured with immunoSEQ multiplex PCR; TCRdb has only the in-frame clones, and not every one. This table holds more than 100,000 clones, around 79% found once. Sequences were obtained from PBMCs. The origin of the receptors is a man aged 45-60 years in good health and CMV-seropositive. The CDR3 runs from the conserved cysteine through the conserved F or W. Fields, in order: clone size, V gene, J gene, D gene, CDR3 DNA, CDR3 protein. The D gene is left open where the match is weak. Some rows mark clone size as missing; the rest say once, few, many or name a class of expanded clone.

abundance: NA
v_gene: TRBV7-6
j_gene: TRBJ1-5
d_gene: TRBD1
CDR3nt: TGTGCCAGCAGCCCCGGACAGGGACTCAATCAGCCCCAGCATTTT
CDR3aa: CASSPGQGLNQPQHF

abundance: few
v_gene: TRBV9
j_gene: TRBJ2-3
d_gene: TRBD2
CDR3nt: TGTGCCAGCAGCGTGACCGGGACTAGCGGTCTCACAGATACGCAGTATTTT
CDR3aa: CASSVTGTSGLTDTQYF

abundance: few
v_gene: TRBV27
j_gene: TRBJ2-1
d_gene: TRBD2
CDR3nt: TGTGCCAGCAGTTTATTTGTCGGAGCAGCGGGAGATTTTAGTGGTGAGCAGTTCTTC
CDR3aa: CASSLFVGAAGDFSGEQFF

abundance: NA
v_gene: TRBV28
j_gene: TRBJ2-6
d_gene: TRBD1
CDR3nt: TGTGCCAGCAGTCCTCCGGGACAGCCTTTGGGAGGGGCCAACGTCCTGACTTTC
CDR3aa: CASSPPGQPLGGANVLTF

abundance: few
v_gene: TRBV14
j_gene: TRBJ2-1
d_gene: TRBD2
CDR3nt: TGTGCCAGCAGCCCTCGGACTAGCGGGAGGGTTTCGAGTAATGAGCAGTTCTTC
CDR3aa: CASSPRTSGRVSSNEQFF

abundance: NA
v_gene: TRBV10-3
j_gene: TRBJ2-1
d_gene: NA
CDR3nt: TGTGCCATCAGTGAGCGCGGCGGAATCGGCCGGAGTGAGCAGTTCTTC
CDR3aa: CAISERGGIGRSEQFF

abundance: NA
v_gene: TRBV15
j_gene: TRBJ2-5
d_gene: NA
CDR3nt: TGTGCCACCGGTCAACTGGAGACCCAGTACTTC
CDR3aa: CATGQLETQYF

abundance: NA
v_gene: TRBV27
j_gene: TRBJ2-1
d_gene: NA
CDR3nt: TGTGCCAGCAGTTTGGCCAGGCCCCACAATGAGCAGTTCTTC
CDR3aa: CASSLARPHNEQFF

abundance: NA
v_gene: TRBV19
j_gene: TRBJ2-5
d_gene: NA
CDR3nt: TGTGCCAGTAGGGTGGACAGTCAAGAGACCCAGTACTTC
CDR3aa: CASRVDSQETQYF

abundance: NA
v_gene: TRBV13
j_gene: TRBJ2-7
d_gene: TRBD2
CDR3nt: TGTGCCAGCAGCTCCTTAGCGGGAGGGGGGACCTACGAGCAGTACTTC
CDR3aa: CASSSLAGGGTYEQYF

abundance: once
v_gene: TRBV7-2
j_gene: TRBJ1-3
d_gene: NA
CDR3nt: TGTGCCAGCAGCTCAGGGACACAGAGAAACACCATATATTTT
CDR3aa: CASSSGTQRNTIYF

abundance: NA
v_gene: TRBV30
j_gene: TRBJ1-4
d_gene: NA
CDR3nt: TGTGCCTGGAGTGCACGGGAGAGTCGGGGTGAAAAACTGTTTTTT
CDR3aa: CAWSARESRGEKLFF

abundance: NA
v_gene: TRBV5-1
j_gene: TRBJ1-1
d_gene: TRBD1
CDR3nt: TGCGCCAGCAGCTTCGCAGCAGGGGGGAGGATGAACACTGAAGCTTTCTTT
CDR3aa: CASSFAAGGRMNTEAFF

abundance: NA
v_gene: TRBV13
j_gene: TRBJ1-4
d_gene: TRBD1
CDR3nt: TGTGCCAGCAGCTTAGGGACAGGGAACGAAAAACTGTTTTTT
CDR3aa: CASSLGTGNEKLFF

abundance: NA
v_gene: TRBV19
j_gene: TRBJ2-1
d_gene: NA
CDR3nt: TGTGCCAGTAGTCCAGGAATTTCTGAGCAGTTCTTC
CDR3aa: CASSPGISEQFF

abundance: NA
v_gene: TRBV27
j_gene: TRBJ1-4
d_gene: NA
CDR3nt: TGTGCCAGCAGCAGCGGGTGGGGGTTCGGTGAAAAACTGTTTTTT
CDR3aa: CASSSGWGFGEKLFF

abundance: NA
v_gene: TRBV5-1
j_gene: TRBJ2-7
d_gene: NA
CDR3nt: TGCGCCAGCAGTTTTGGTGGGGGAGGATACGAGCAGTACTTC
CDR3aa: CASSFGGGGYEQYF

abundance: few
v_gene: TRBV7-9
j_gene: TRBJ1-6
d_gene: NA
CDR3nt: TGTGCCGGAGGACGGGATAATTCACCCCTCCACTTT
CDR3aa: CAGGRDNSPLHF

abundance: NA
v_gene: TRBV9
j_gene: TRBJ2-7
d_gene: NA
CDR3nt: TGTGCCAGCAGCGTAGCGGGTCACTCCTACGAGCAGTACTTC
CDR3aa: CASSVAGHSYEQYF

abundance: NA
v_gene: TRBV5-1
j_gene: TRBJ2-6
d_gene: TRBD1
CDR3nt: TGCGCCAGCAGCAATCCGGGACAGGGGACTGGGGCCAACGTCCTGACTTTC
CDR3aa: CASSNPGQGTGANVLTF

abundance: NA
v_gene: TRBV4-2
j_gene: TRBJ2-1
d_gene: NA
CDR3nt: TGTGCCAGCAGCCAAGATGACGGGAGCTCCTACAATGAGCAGTTCTTC
CDR3aa: CASSQDDGSSYNEQFF

abundance: NA
v_gene: TRBV7-2
j_gene: TRBJ2-5
d_gene: TRBD2
CDR3nt: TGTGCCAGCAGCTCGGGACTAGCGGGAGGGCAGGAGACCCAGTACTTC
CDR3aa: CASSSGLAGGQETQYF

abundance: NA
v_gene: TRBV7-2
j_gene: TRBJ1-4
d_gene: TRBD1
CDR3nt: TGTGCCAGCAGCTCGACAGGGGTTGGAGAAAAACTGTTTTTT
CDR3aa: CASSSTGVGEKLFF

abundance: NA
v_gene: TRBV6-1
j_gene: TRBJ2-7
d_gene: TRBD1
CDR3nt: TGTGCCAGCAACACAGGGGAGTGGGCCTACGAGCAGTACTTC
CDR3aa: CASNTGEWAYEQYF

abundance: NA
v_gene: TRBV7-9
j_gene: TRBJ2-7
d_gene: NA
CDR3nt: TGTTCCAGCAGCTTATCCGTCTACGAGCAGTACTTC
CDR3aa: CSSSLSVYEQYF

abundance: NA
v_gene: TRBV2
j_gene: TRBJ2-7
d_gene: TRBD2
CDR3nt: TGTGCCAGCAGTGATTCTAGCGGGATTTCCTACGAGCAGTACTTC
CDR3aa: CASSDSSGISYEQYF

abundance: few
v_gene: TRBV7-9
j_gene: TRBJ2-5
d_gene: TRBD2
CDR3nt: TGTGCCAGCAGCATTCTAGCGGGAGAAGAGACCCAGTACTTC
CDR3aa: CASSILAGEETQYF

abundance: NA
v_gene: TRBV30
j_gene: TRBJ2-3
d_gene: TRBD1
CDR3nt: TGTGCCTGGAGCCCCGACAGGGGGCTGTGTTATTTT
CDR3aa: CAWSPDRGLCYF

abundance: few
v_gene: TRBV30
j_gene: TRBJ2-3
d_gene: TRBD2
CDR3nt: TGTGCCTGGAGTGTACGTCTTCCTAGCGGGCCAGATACGCAGTATTTT
CDR3aa: CAWSVRLPSGPDTQYF

abundance: NA
v_gene: TRBV7-9
j_gene: TRBJ2-2
d_gene: NA
CDR3nt: TGTTCCAGCAGCTTCGTTACAGGCGGGGAGCTGTTTTTT
CDR3aa: CSSSFVTGGELFF

abundance: NA
v_gene: TRBV6-5
j_gene: TRBJ1-1
d_gene: TRBD1
CDR3nt: TGTGCCAGCAGTGGGACAGGGAGCTACACTGAAGCTTTCTTT
CDR3aa: CASSGTGSYTEAFF

abundance: NA
v_gene: TRBV29-1
j_gene: TRBJ2-1
d_gene: TRBD2
CDR3nt: TGCAGCGTTGTGACTAGCGGGAGAAATGAGCAGTTCTTC
CDR3aa: CSVVTSGRNEQFF

abundance: NA
v_gene: TRBV7-6
j_gene: TRBJ2-2
d_gene: NA
CDR3nt: TGTGCCAGCAGCTTATTGTTTTCTCCCGGGAGTCTCCGCGCCGGGGAGCTGTTTTTT
CDR3aa: CASSLLFSPGSLRAGELFF

abundance: NA
v_gene: TRBV7-2
j_gene: TRBJ2-3
d_gene: NA
CDR3nt: TGTGCCAGCAGCTTCCTCACAGATACGCAGTATTTT
CDR3aa: CASSFLTDTQYF

abundance: NA
v_gene: TRBV27
j_gene: TRBJ2-1
d_gene: TRBD1
CDR3nt: TGTGCCAGCAGTTTGGACAGGAATTACAATGAGCAGTTCTTC
CDR3aa: CASSLDRNYNEQFF

abundance: NA
v_gene: TRBV6-1
j_gene: TRBJ1-1
d_gene: TRBD1
CDR3nt: TGTGCCAGCGGAATACAGGGGTTGGACACTGAAGCTTTCTTT
CDR3aa: CASGIQGLDTEAFF

abundance: NA
v_gene: TRBV5-1
j_gene: TRBJ2-5
d_gene: NA
CDR3nt: TGCGCCAGCAGCTTGGAAAGCAGGGGAAAAATGGGAGAGACCCAGTACTTC
CDR3aa: CASSLESRGKMGETQYF

abundance: NA
v_gene: TRBV29-1
j_gene: TRBJ2-2
d_gene: NA
CDR3nt: TGCAGCGTTGACCCAGAGAACACCGGGGAGCTGTTTTTT
CDR3aa: CSVDPENTGELFF

abundance: NA
v_gene: TRBV18
j_gene: TRBJ2-1
d_gene: TRBD2
CDR3nt: TGTGCCAGCTCACCCCCCAGCGGGAGGGGACACAATGAGCAGTTCTTC
CDR3aa: CASSPPSGRGHNEQFF

abundance: once
v_gene: TRBV10-3
j_gene: TRBJ1-5
d_gene: NA
CDR3nt: TGTGCCATCAGTGAGGGACAGTCGTTACCCCAGCATTTT
CDR3aa: CAISEGQSLPQHF

abundance: few
v_gene: TRBV7-9
j_gene: TRBJ2-7
d_gene: TRBD2
CDR3nt: TGTGCCAGCAGCTTTCGCCAGACTAGCGGGAGGCCCGAACAGTACTTC
CDR3aa: CASSFRQTSGRPEQYF

abundance: NA
v_gene: TRBV2
j_gene: TRBJ2-3
d_gene: TRBD1
CDR3nt: TGTGCCAGCAGCTTCCGGGACAGGGGGCACTTCGCCGACCGGGATACGCAGTATTTT
CDR3aa: CASSFRDRGHFADRDTQYF